The following is a T cell receptor beta chain sequence with its context. The antigen is unknown. All patients were mismatch repair deficient, assessed by either PCR or immunohistochemistry. Three pembrolizumab responders had their TCRs sequenced. The CDR3 length is 16 residues. TCRdb's copy holds only in-frame clones and misses some; the assay was immunoSEQ multiplex PCR. The sample lists some 49,000 clones; approximately 80% were seen once. The sample comes from a study of PD-1 blockade in mismatch repair-deficient tumors. Study information: Enrolled about 2013-2016, patients had progressing, pretreated mismatch repair-deficient cancers of 12 to 13 types. Whole-study results and caveats: Rapid post-treatment expansion, then contraction, generally preceding radiologic response, marked tumor-resident clones.

The sequenced sample was PBMCs, obtained before pembrolizumab treatment. The chain is built from TRBV1 and TRBJ1-2. TRBV1 represents a pseudogene. This sequence originates from an adult with mismatch repair-deficient cancer. CDR3 nucleotide sequence: TGCACCAGCAGCCATTCTCAAACCACCTACAAAGCGGGCTACACCTTC. Residues: CTSSHSQTTYKAGYTF.